This T cell receptor beta chain originates from a study of T-cell memory formation after mild COVID-19. Overall study findings and caveats: CM and EM subsets held most contracting CD4+ clones; EMRA held CD8+ ones.

TCRdb ran MiXCR on the 5' RACE reads and lists one entry per CDR3 protein. The table lists just under 550,000 distinct CDR3 sequences, about a fifth of them singletons, with approximately 13% in the top ten. The CDR3 is 15 residues long. The V gene end was trimmed by 1 base and the J gene end by 4 bases; junction bases not matched to a gene: 8. The germline V gene has CDR1 DFQATT and CDR2 SNEGSKA (reference sequence). Concerning this clonotype itself: The antigen is unknown.

The chain carries TRBV20-1 and TRBJ2-7; 9 bases are a match to TRBD2. Material for sequencing was PBMCs or a T cell subset sorted from them (not recorded which). The source of this sequence is an adult woman who had mild COVID-19 (a few samples of this study predate the infection). Cell type and time point are not known. The CDR3 sequence is CSARAPSGRTYEQYF. CDR3 nucleotides: TGCAGTGCTAGAGCCCCCAGCGGGAGGACATACGAGCAGTACTTC.